These T cell receptor beta chains were read from a single sample in a study of memory CD4+ T cells and cytomegalovirus serostatus. Method: immunoSEQ multiplex PCR; TCRdb's copy keeps in-frame clones and lacks some. The data contain under 55,000 clones, about three quarters of them singletons. Sample: memory CD4+ T cells from blood. All receptors come from an adult in good health and CMV-seropositive. Each CDR3 is given without its conserved first and last residue. A D gene is named only where the DNA matches it firmly.

v_gene	j_gene	d_gene	CDR3aa
TRBV12-5	TRBJ2-3	TRBD2	ASGGLAGGGPEQY
TRBV28	TRBJ1-6	.	ASSSTGTGISPLH
TRBV2	TRBJ1-5	.	ASSFRLRNQPQH
TRBV28	TRBJ2-7	.	ASSPSRQKQY
TRBV5-1	TRBJ2-3	TRBD1	ASRDRTTDTQY
TRBV7-7	TRBJ2-1	.	ASSLAYGYNEQF
TRBV21-1	TRBJ1-1	.	ASSKYRGLNTEAF
TRBV2	TRBJ2-7	.	ASSLAGALRIYEQY
TRBV18	TRBJ2-6	.	ASSPAGRSGANVLT
TRBV7-8	TRBJ2-2	.	ASRMGRGLVGELF
TRBV13	TRBJ2-3	TRBD2	ASSLVEAGGTDTQY
TRBV7-8	TRBJ2-7	.	ASSLERGSHEQY
TRBV9	TRBJ2-7	TRBD1	ASSVVQGGGEQY
TRBV11-2	TRBJ2-5	TRBD1	ASSSLWDRGPETQY
TRBV7-2	TRBJ1-1	TRBD1	ASSLATGGGGTEAF
TRBV18	TRBJ1-4	.	ASSPSAPGPVLNEKLF
TRBV25-1	TRBJ2-3	.	ASSDYEGGGTDTQY
TRBV6-1	TRBJ1-5	TRBD1	ASTPQGEGIQPQH
TRBV27	TRBJ2-7	TRBD2	ASSSLASGIYEQY
TRBV30	TRBJ1-2	.	AWSVRVPAGYT
TRBV7-9	TRBJ2-1	TRBD2	ASSLGGSGGPSYNEQF
TRBV5-5	TRBJ2-1	.	ASSLEVDEQF
TRBV5-6	TRBJ1-2	TRBD1	ASSRNRGYGYT